This passage covers 21 T cell receptor beta chains from one sample sequenced in a study of cytomegalovirus exposure and HLA in healthy donors. PCR amplification relied on 60 Vbeta primers (plus 13 Jbeta primers). Profiled with immunoSEQ multiplex PCR; TCRdb holds only in-frame clones, not every one. The table for this sample gives 150,000 to 200,000 clones. The sequenced sample consisted of PBMCs. The receptors shown here come from a woman aged 18-35 years in good health and CMV-seropositive.

V usage is TRBV21-1 and J usage is TRBJ1-6. TRBV21-1 is a documented pseudogene. The CDR3 runs 14 residues. The CDR3 spells CASIRGRDNSPLHF. The DNA of the CDR3 is TGTGCCAGCATAAGAGGCCGAGATAATTCACCCCTCCACTTT.

The chain recombines TRBV7-9 with TRBJ2-3, with D tentatively TRBD2 (6 bases). The V gene lost 3 bases and the J gene lost 2 bases, with 15 bases spanning the gap. The CDR3 is 16 amino acids. Germline CDR1 and CDR2: SEHNR and FQNEAQ (reference sequence). The CDR3 sequence is CASSFSGSGYTDTQYF. For the CDR3, the DNA is TGTGCCAGCAGCTTTAGCGGAAGCGGATACACAGATACGCAGTATTTT.

J is TRBJ2-2 and V is TRBV7-2; perhaps TRBD1 as D (5 bases). V lost 1 base and J lost 0, with 6 bases in between. The CDR3 runs to 15 residues. Germline CDR1 reads SGHTA; CDR2 reads FQGNSA. DNA of the CDR3: TGTGCCAGCAGCTTAGGCAGGGCGAACACCGGGGAGCTGTTTTTT. Translated: CASSLGRANTGELFF.

The chain uses TRBV5-4 and TRBJ2-7; weak D call: TRBD2 (5 bases). The V gene lost 4 bases and the J gene lost 0 bases, with 17 bases spanning the gap. The CDR3 sequence is 16 residues long. CDR1 and CDR2 from the germline V gene are SGHNT and YYREEE (reference sequence). In DNA, the CDR3 is TGTGCCAGCAGCGCGAATACTAGTCCTTACTCCTACGAGCAGTACTTC. As protein: CASSANTSPYSYEQYF.

The chain carries TRBV27 and TRBJ2-7; 9 bases line up with TRBD2. There are 18 residues in the CDR3. Germline V lookup: CDR1 MNHEY, CDR2 SMNVEV (reference sequence). V gave up 5 bases and J gave up 0 bases; unmatched junction bases: 14. The CDR3 is CASSPSGTSNPHSYEQYF. The CDR3, as DNA: TGTGCCAGCAGTCCATCCGGGACTAGCAACCCGCACTCCTACGAGCAGTACTTC.

V gene TRBV1 combines with J gene TRBJ2-3; the tabulated D call, TRBD2, remains unverified against the DNA. TRBV1 is recorded as a pseudogene. The CDR3 consists of 17 residues. CDR3 in DNA: TGCACCAGCAGCCAAGAGCTTCCGGGGGGGAGCACAGATACGCAGTATTTT. Protein product: CTSSQELPGGSTDTQYF.

The gene calls are TRBV29-1 and TRBJ2-5; 8 positions match TRBD1. The CDR3 loop spans 14 amino acids. Germline CDR1 and CDR2: SQVTM and ANQGSEA. With 4 bases clipped from V and 3 bases from J, the junction kept 7 bases outside the gene matches. The CDR3 bases are TGCAGCGTTGTTCACCTGGACAGGGAAGAGACCCAGTACTTC. It encodes CSVVHLDREETQYF.

The CDR3: CASSSGQGSFVQPQHF. The CDR3, as DNA: TGTGCCAGCAGCTCCGGACAGGGAAGTTTTGTTCAGCCCCAGCATTTT. The chain links TRBV11-2 to TRBJ1-5; 8 positions agree with TRBD1. The CDR3 is made up of 16 amino acids. The V segment lost 4 bases and the J segment 6 bases; nucleotides outside the gene matches: 11. The germline gives CDR1 SGHAT, CDR2 FQNNGV.

This chain links TRBV28 with TRBJ1-6; tentative D call: TRBD1 (6 bases). The germline V gene has CDR1 MDHEN and CDR2 SYDVKM. The V end was cut by 5 bases, the J end by 7 bases, with 12 bases between. The CDR3 spans 14 residues. The CDR3 nucleotides read TGTGCCAGCAGTACCACAGGGTTCAATTCACCCCTCCACTTT. This sequence encodes CASSTTGFNSPLHF.

The chain recombines TRBV5-1 with TRBJ1-2, with 10 bases fitting TRBD1. V was clipped by 4 bases and J by 8 bases; unmatched bases: 8. The germline V gene has CDR1 SGHRS and CDR2 YFSETQ. The CDR3 consists of 14 residues. For the CDR3, the DNA is TGCGCCAGCAGCGGCGGACAGGGGGGGGAAGGCTACACCTTC. Its translation: CASSGGQGGEGYTF.

This chain connects TRBV4-1 to TRBJ2-2, with 12 nucleotides matching TRBD1. Per the germline V gene, CDR1 is MGHRA and CDR2 is YSYEKL. V dropped 5 bases and J dropped 3; count of bases not matched to a gene: 7. The CDR3 runs 17 residues. The DNA of the CDR3 is TGCGCCAGCAGCTTCCGGGACAGGGGGCCATACACCGGGGAGCTGTTTTTT. Translation: CASSFRDRGPYTGELFF.

The chain links TRBV19 to TRBJ2-1; 9 bases align to TRBD2. Germline V lookup: CDR1 LNHDA, CDR2 SQIVND (reference sequence). Trimming took 1 base from V and 6 from J; bases not matched to a gene: 10. The CDR3 has 17 residues. CDR3 loop: CASSIAITSGHPNEQFF. Here the CDR3 DNA reads TGTGCCAGTAGTATAGCTATTACTAGCGGGCACCCCAATGAGCAGTTCTTC.

The chain combines TRBV10-3 with TRBJ1-5; no clear D gene. CDR3 size: 13 residues. Germline V gives CDR1 ENHRY, CDR2 SYGVKD. Deletions cut 6 bases from V and 0 bases from J, with 6 bases between. The CDR3 bases are TGTGCCATCAGCCTTAGTAGCAATCAGCCCCAGCATTTT. Encoded protein: CAISLSSNQPQHF.

This chain links TRBV30 with TRBJ2-6; 9 nucleotides align to TRBD1. Trimming removed 0 bases from V and 9 bases from J; junction bases left unmatched: 12. This CDR3 is built from 17 residues. Germline V gene data show CDR1 as GTSNPN and CDR2 as SVGIG (reference sequence). The CDR3 protein is CAWSVLQQGARGNVLTF. In DNA, the CDR3 is TGTGCCTGGAGTGTACTCCAACAGGGGGCTAGGGGCAACGTCCTGACTTTC. The full variable domain, completed using reference TRBV30 and TRBJ2-6, is SQTIHQWPATLVQPVGSPLSLECTVEGTSNPNLYWYRQAAGRGLQLLFYSVGIGQISSEVPQNLSASRPQDRQFILSSKKLLLSDSGFYLCAWSVLQQGARGNVLTFGAGSRLTVL.

The genes are TRBV7-2 and TRBJ2-5; D is undetermined. The better agreement between TRBJ2-7 and the DNA end casts doubt on the J call. Looked up from germline, CDR1 is SGHTA and CDR2 is FQGNSA. The CDR3 has 11 amino acids. CDR3: CASSLKYEQYF. The CDR3 nucleotides are TGTGCCAGCAGCTTAAAATACGAGCAGTACTTC.

The chain is built from TRBV5-1 and TRBJ2-3; D might be TRBD2 (8 bases). The length of the CDR3 is 15 residues. Trimming removed 7 bases at V and 4 bases at J, with 19 bases between. The germline V gene has CDR1 SGHRS and CDR2 YFSETQ. CDR3 DNA sequence: TGCGCCAGCTGTAGCGGGACCCAGGGGGCAGATACGCAGTATTTT. Translation gives CASCSGTQGADTQYF. Together with reference TRBV5-1 and TRBJ2-3, the CDR3 gives the full variable domain: KAGVTQTPRYLIKTRGQQVTLSCSPISGHRSVSWYQQTPGQGLQFLFEYFSETQRNKGNFPGRFSGRQFSNSRSEMNVSTLELGDSALYLCASCSGTQGADTQYFGPGTRLTVL.

The chain employs TRBV27 and TRBJ2-7; tentative D call: TRBD2 (6 bases). CDR1 is MNHEY and CDR2 is SMNVEV in the germline V gene (reference sequence). CDR3 length equals 13 residues. V was shortened by 3 bases and J by 3 bases, with 9 bases between the two germline ends. CDR3 DNA: TGTGCCAGCAGTTTGGGAGGTTACTACGAGCAGTACTTC. It yields the protein CASSLGGYYEQYF.

V is TRBV15 and J is TRBJ2-4; 8 nucleotides match TRBD1. There are 15 residues in the CDR3. Trimming at V came to 1 base and at J to 4 bases, leaving 3 bases not matched to a gene. The V gene's germline CDR1 is LNHNV and CDR2 YYDKDF (reference sequence). The CDR3 loop reads CATSRGGQVKNIQYF. CDR3 nucleotides: TGTGCCACCAGCAGAGGGGGACAGGTGAAAAACATTCAGTACTTC.

With regard to this clone: The junction departs from the called germline gene at one end, perhaps through a read error. The rearrangement links TRBV5-1 to TRBJ2-3, with TRBD1 identical over 7 bases. This CDR3 comprises 13 residues. Germline V CDR1 and CDR2: SGHRS, YFSETQ. The CDR3 spells CASSPGQRDSQYF. CDR3 nucleotides: TGCGCCAGCAGCCCGGGACAGAGAGATTCGCAGTATTTT.

This chain links TRBV4-1 with TRBJ1-2, with a possible D match to TRBD1 (5 bases). Germline V lookup: CDR1 MGHRA, CDR2 YSYEKL. With 1 base removed from V and 7 bases from J, the gap between germline ends came to 16 bases. The CDR3 totals 15 residues. CDR3 coding DNA: TGCGCCAGCAGCCAAGCGGGTCAGGGAGGACGTGGCTACACCTTC. Protein product: CASSQAGQGGRGYTF.

CDR3 sequence (DNA): TGTGCCAGCAGCTTCGACAGGGGTAACACTGAAGCTTTCTTT. It is translated as CASSFDRGNTEAFF. The chain combines TRBV7-2 with TRBJ1-1; 8 bases are shared with TRBD1. The CDR3 runs 14 residues. The trim removed 3 bases at V and 2 bases at J, leaving 2 bases unmatched. Germline V gene lookup returns CDR1 SGHTA and CDR2 FQGNSA.